The present T cell receptor beta chain was sequenced within a study of monozygotic twins with cystic fibrosis. Study summary: Library input was about 3 micrograms of fragmented DNA, with approximately 16 PCR cycles. General observations from the study: Monozygotic CF twin pairs shared significantly more nucleotide-identical clonotypes than unrelated CF individuals did. Median Simpson clonality of approximately 0.009 suggested naive T cells predominated. J usage was most co-twin-similar in 8 of 16 pairs, V in 13.

The CDR3 has 15 amino acids. With 3 bases clipped from V and 6 bases from J, the junction kept 8 bases outside the gene matches. Germline CDR1 and CDR2: SGHRS and YFSETQ. In the case of this clone: Its antigen is currently unknown.

Clones were read by immunoSEQ multiplex PCR, and TCRdb kept only the in-frame ones, dropping some. The sample has roughly 15,000 clones; 90% to 95% are singletons. The source material was blood. This sequence originates from a girl aged 2 to 9 with cystic fibrosis. V and J are TRBV5-1 and TRBJ2-1, with 8 positions matching TRBD2. The CDR3: CASSSAGVVGNEQFF. The CDR3 coding sequence is TGCGCCAGCAGCTCAGCGGGAGTAGTGGGCAATGAGCAGTTCTTC.